The 25 T cell receptor beta chains below all came from one sample that was sequenced in a study of CD8+ T cells in alopecia areata. This sample's treatment: oral pan-JAK inhibitor, 5-10 mg twice daily. After isolation, RNA underwent reverse transcription to generate cDNA as the sequencing template. Measured with immunoSEQ multiplex PCR; TCRdb has only the in-frame clones, and not every one. The sample includes about 190,000 clones, about three fifths of them seen just once. The sample consisted of CD4+ T cells sorted from blood, taken at week 4, from a patient treated with tofacitinib. The receptors were gathered from a human donor with alopecia areata.

This chain connects TRBV11-3 to TRBJ2-2, with D possibly TRBD1 on 6 matching bases. The CDR3 is 13 amino acids. The germline V and J ends were trimmed by 3 bases and 4 bases, with 6 bases remaining between them. The V gene's germline CDR1 is SGHNT and CDR2 YENEEA. The CDR3 nucleotides read TGTGCCAGCAGCTTGGGGGCCACCGGGGAGCTGTTTTTT. Translating gives CASSLGATGELFF.

The gene calls are TRBV29-1 and TRBJ1-1; 8 bases match TRBD1. The CDR3 is 14 amino acids. J was trimmed by 4 bases and V by 4 bases; bases with no gene match: 8. The germline V gene encodes CDR1 SQVTM and CDR2 ANQGSEA. The DNA for the CDR3 is TGCAGCGTTGTTGTCAGGGGGCCGGGCACTGAAGCTTTCTTT. Its translation is CSVVVRGPGTEAFF.

The gene calls are TRBV30 and TRBJ1-2, with 8 bases fitting TRBD1. This CDR3 has 14 amino acids. The V gene end was trimmed by 8 bases and the J gene end by 4 bases; junction bases not matched to a gene: 12. CDR1 GTSNPN and CDR2 SVGIG come from the germline V gene (reference sequence). CDR3 region: CAALPGGVGYGYTF. CDR3 bases: TGTGCCGCCCTTCCAGGGGGCGTTGGCTATGGCTACACCTTC.

The chain uses TRBV6-1 and TRBJ2-4; D may be TRBD1 (6 bases). Deletions cut 0 bases from V and 6 bases from J, with 9 bases between. The CDR3 loop spans 14 amino acids. From germline, CDR1 is MNHNS and CDR2 SASEGT. This CDR3 is CASSEARDTNIQYF. The CDR3 bases are TGTGCCAGCAGTGAAGCCCGGGACACAAACATTCAGTACTTC.

The count of this clone is one. V and J are TRBV14 and TRBJ1-1, with TRBD1 matching 8 bases. The length of the CDR3 is 14 residues. Per the germline V gene, CDR1 is SGHDN and CDR2 is FVKESK. The trim removed 7 bases at V and 2 bases at J, leaving 6 bases unmatched. The CDR3 sequence: CASNQDRANTEAFF. The CDR3 DNA sequence: TGTGCCAGCAACCAGGACAGGGCCAACACTGAAGCTTTCTTT.

The chain is built from TRBV9 and TRBJ1-2, with 8 nucleotides matching TRBD1. V gave up 4 bases and J gave up 3 bases; unmatched junction bases: 11. The CDR3 is 16 residues long. Per germline, CDR1 SGDLS and CDR2 YYNGEE. In DNA form, the CDR3 reads TGTGCCAGCAGCATCCGCCGGACAGGGTTCGACTATGGCTACACCTTC. Translating gives CASSIRRTGFDYGYTF.

As to this clone: The sample has other DNA sequences that encode this CDR3 too. This chain joins TRBV30 and TRBJ2-5; the match to TRBD2 covers 8 bases. This CDR3 has 12 amino acids. Germline V gene data show CDR1 as GTSNPN and CDR2 as SVGIG (reference sequence). V shed 2 bases and J 4 bases; nucleotides not matched to a gene: 0. The CDR3 spells CAWSRGGETQYF. For the CDR3, the DNA is TGTGCCTGGAGTCGGGGGGGAGAGACCCAGTACTTC.

The V gene is TRBV30, the J gene TRBJ2-1, with 8 bases lining up with TRBD2. The junction had 7 bases not matched to a gene; V was cut back by 3 bases and J by 12 bases. The germline CDR1 and CDR2 sequences are GTSNPN and SVGIG (reference sequence). This CDR3 contains 12 residues. The CDR3 is CAWSGRASWQFF. CDR3 DNA sequence: TGTGCCTGGAGCGGGAGGGCCAGTTGGCAGTTCTTC.

The V call is TRBV11-2, the J call TRBJ2-2; no clear D gene. This CDR3 has 14 amino acids. Germline loops: CDR1 SGHAT, CDR2 FQNNGV. Trimming took off 2 bases at V and 4 bases at J, with 8 bases between the two ends. The CDR3 DNA is TGTGCCAGCAGCTTAAATCTCGGCACCGGGGAGCTGTTTTTT. Amino acid sequence: CASSLNLGTGELFF.

This chain connects TRBV5-1 to TRBJ2-2; a weak D match, TRBD1 (5 bases). CDR3 length: 15 amino acids. V lost 4 bases to trimming and J lost 6 bases, with 16 bases between them. The germline CDR1 and CDR2 sequences are SGHRS and YFSETQ. The CDR3 DNA follows: TGCGCCAGCAGCCCTGGACAAGGGCTGGCCGGGGAGCTGTTTTTT. Protein: CASSPGQGLAGELFF.

The rearrangement joins TRBV9 to TRBJ1-1; D ambiguous. The V gene lost 3 bases and the J gene lost 3 bases, with 12 bases spanning the gap. Germline loops: CDR1 SGDLS, CDR2 YYNGEE. The CDR3 length is 14 residues. The CDR3 coding sequence is TGTGCCAGCAGCGGGGCCCCGAGGGACACTGAAGCTTTCTTT. Its protein is CASSGAPRDTEAFF.

J is TRBJ2-1 and V is TRBV7-2, with TRBD2 as a possible D gene (5 bases). The germline V and J ends were trimmed by 6 bases and 8 bases, with 14 bases remaining between them. The CDR3 runs to 13 residues. CDR1 and CDR2 from the germline V gene are SGHTA and FQGNSA. This CDR3 is CASSWAPEDEQFF. The DNA for the CDR3 is TGTGCCAGCAGTTGGGCCCCGGAGGATGAGCAGTTCTTC.

The chain combines TRBV5-1 with TRBJ1-2; tentatively, D is TRBD1 (5 bases). Germline V gives CDR1 SGHRS, CDR2 YFSETQ. CDR3 size: 14 residues. The V end was cut by 4 bases, the J end by 5 bases, with 15 bases between. In DNA, the CDR3 is TGCGCCAGCAGCCCCGGAGTGGGGCTATATGGCTACACCTTC. Its translation is CASSPGVGLYGYTF.

The rearrangement joins TRBV10-3 to TRBJ2-4; D is undetermined. This CDR3 region has 13 residues. Between the trimmed V and J ends, which lost 4 bases and 9 bases, there was a span of 13 bases. Germline-derived CDR1 and CDR2 are ENHRY and SYGVKD. CDR3 DNA: TGTGCCATCAGTGGCGGTAGGGAAGGCATTCAGTACTTC. Translating it yields CAISGGREGIQYF.

In its sample, this clone was seen a few times. The gene calls are TRBV4-1 and TRBJ2-7, with TRBD2 matching over 12 bases. Trimming removed 2 bases from V and 4 bases from J; junction bases left unmatched: 12. Germline loops: CDR1 MGHRA, CDR2 YSYEKL. The length of the CDR3 is 18 residues. This CDR3 reads CASSQTPGTSGFKYEQYF. The CDR3 region has the DNA TGCGCCAGCAGCCAAACCCCCGGGACTAGCGGGTTCAAGTACGAGCAGTACTTC.

The rearrangement links TRBV7-8 to TRBJ2-5; 9 nucleotides align to TRBD2. CDR1 and CDR2 from the germline V gene are SGHVS and FQNEAQ. V shed 1 base, J shed 5 bases, and the junction held 8 bases outside the gene matches. CDR3 length: 16 residues. DNA for the CDR3: TGTGCCAGCAGCTTAGAAGGTAGCGGGAGAGGGGAGACCCAGTACTTC. Translation gives CASSLEGSGRGETQYF.

The V gene is TRBV19, the J gene TRBJ1-2; 7 bases match TRBD1. The CDR3 totals 14 residues. The junction had 8 bases not matched to a gene; V was cut back by 5 bases and J by 5 bases. Germline loops: CDR1 LNHDA, CDR2 SQIVND (reference sequence). Here the CDR3 DNA reads TGTGCCAGTAGTCCCCCCGGACAGGTATATGGCTACACCTTC. Its translation is CASSPPGQVYGYTF.

This clone occurred a few times. The rearrangement uses TRBV29-1 and TRBJ2-3; unclear D gene. The V gene's germline CDR1 is SQVTM and CDR2 ANQGSEA. Between the trimmed V and J ends, which lost 5 bases and 0 bases, there was a span of 18 bases. The CDR3 totals 16 residues. The CDR3: CSVRDRGKISTDTQYF. CDR3 coding DNA: TGCAGCGTTAGGGATCGCGGAAAAATTAGCACAGATACGCAGTATTTT.

This chain connects TRBV4-1 to TRBJ2-2, with D uncertain. V was trimmed by 4 bases and J by 1 base, leaving 10 bases between them. The CDR3 loop spans 15 amino acids. Germline V gene sequence: CDR1 MGHRA, CDR2 YSYEKL. The CDR3 DNA is TGCGCCAGCAGCCTCTTCGGGCGGAACACCGGGGAGCTGTTTTTT. Its protein product is CASSLFGRNTGELFF.

The table lists this clone with a few counts. The chain uses TRBV29-1 and TRBJ2-4; D is uncertain. The V end lost 7 bases, the J end lost 0 bases, and 10 bases lay between the germline ends. This CDR3 is built from 13 residues. In germline, CDR1 is SQVTM, CDR2 ANQGSEA. CDR3 nucleotide sequence: TGCAGCGACGCCCCGAGAGCCAAAAACATTCAGTACTTC. Protein sequence: CSDAPRAKNIQYF.

In the case of this clone: The germline gene is not matched at one end of the junction; a read error may be the cause. The CDR3 coding sequence is TGTGCTTGGAAGTGGTCAGGGATGGTCACTGAAGCTTTCTTT. Translated, it gives CAWKWSGMVTEAFF. The rearrangement uses TRBV30 and TRBJ1-1; possible D gene TRBD1, 5 bases. This CDR3 is built from 14 residues. Germline V gene lookup returns CDR1 GTSNPN and CDR2 SVGIG (reference sequence).

The J gene is TRBJ1-5, the V gene TRBV30, with D maybe TRBD1 (5 bases). The germline CDR1 and CDR2 sequences are GTSNPN and SVGIG (reference sequence). The germline V and J ends were trimmed by 2 bases and 4 bases, with 12 bases remaining between them. The CDR3 sequence is 14 residues long. The CDR3 region is CAWSHGGENQPQHF. Here the CDR3 DNA reads TGTGCCTGGAGTCACGGGGGAGAGAATCAGCCCCAGCATTTT.

The table lists this clone with a count of one. The V call is TRBV6-6, the J call TRBJ2-5, with D unresolved. Germline lookup yields CDR1 MNHNY and CDR2 SVGAGI (reference sequence). V shed 4 bases and J shed 4 bases, with 13 bases lying between them. The CDR3 has 14 residues. The CDR3 region has the DNA TGTGCCAGCAGTTCCCCGAGCTCCCCAGAGACCCAGTACTTC. As protein: CASSSPSSPETQYF.

Regarding this clone: Sequence at one end of the junction differs from germline and may be a read error. This sequence joins TRBV15 and TRBJ1-5; 7 bases map to TRBD1. The length of the CDR3 is 14 residues. Germline V lookup: CDR1 LNHNV, CDR2 YYDKDF (reference sequence). For the CDR3, the DNA is TGTGCGACCAAAACAGGGGAGATAAATCAGCCCCAGCATTTT. The encoded protein is CATKTGEINQPQHF.

The table lists this clone with a few counts. This chain uses TRBV15 with TRBJ1-2, with D unresolved. CDR3 length equals 13 residues. CDR1 LNHNV and CDR2 YYDKDF come from the germline V gene (reference sequence). Trimming removed 1 base from V and 7 bases from J, with 10 bases in between. For the CDR3, the DNA is TGTGCCACCAGCAGAGGCTCCTTGGGTGGCTACACCTTC. Translated, it gives CATSRGSLGGYTF.